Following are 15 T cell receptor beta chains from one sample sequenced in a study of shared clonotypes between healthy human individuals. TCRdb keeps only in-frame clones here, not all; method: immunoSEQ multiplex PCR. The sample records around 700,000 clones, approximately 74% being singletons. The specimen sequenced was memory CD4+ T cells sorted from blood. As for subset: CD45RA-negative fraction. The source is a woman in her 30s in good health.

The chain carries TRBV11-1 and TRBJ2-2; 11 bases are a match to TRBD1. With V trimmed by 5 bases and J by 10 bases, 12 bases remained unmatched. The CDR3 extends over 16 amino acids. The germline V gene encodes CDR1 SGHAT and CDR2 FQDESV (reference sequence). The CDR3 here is CASSLGTGGRIVELFF. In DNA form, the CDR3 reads TGTGCCAGCAGCCTTGGGACAGGGGGTAGGATTGTGGAGCTGTTTTTT.

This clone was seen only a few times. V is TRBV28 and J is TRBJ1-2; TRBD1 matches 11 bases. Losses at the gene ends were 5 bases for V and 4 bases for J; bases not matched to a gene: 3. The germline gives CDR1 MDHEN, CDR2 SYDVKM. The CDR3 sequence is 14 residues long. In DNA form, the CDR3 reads TGTGCCAGCAGTCCCGGGACAGGGGGCTATGGCTACACCTTC. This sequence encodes CASSPGTGGYGYTF.

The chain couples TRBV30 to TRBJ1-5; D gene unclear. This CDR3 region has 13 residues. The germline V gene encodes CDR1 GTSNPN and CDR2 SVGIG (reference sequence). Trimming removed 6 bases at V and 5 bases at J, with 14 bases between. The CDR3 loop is CACSWAQDQPQHF. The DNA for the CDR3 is TGTGCCTGTAGTTGGGCCCAAGATCAGCCCCAGCATTTT.

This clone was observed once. The CDR3 loop is CASSPPTGQGDTIYF. CDR3 sequence (DNA): TGCGCCAGCAGCCCGCCGACAGGGCAAGGAGACACCATATATTTT. The rearrangement uses TRBV5-1 and TRBJ1-3, with 7 positions matching TRBD1. V was clipped by 4 bases and J by 8 bases; unmatched bases: 12. CDR1 and CDR2 from the germline V gene are SGHRS and YFSETQ. The CDR3 has 15 amino acids.

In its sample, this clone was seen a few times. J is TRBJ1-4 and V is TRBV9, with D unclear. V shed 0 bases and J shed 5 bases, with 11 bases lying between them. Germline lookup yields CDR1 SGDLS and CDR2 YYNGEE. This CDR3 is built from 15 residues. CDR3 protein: CASSVGPAENEKLFF. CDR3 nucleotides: TGTGCCAGCAGCGTAGGGCCGGCAGAAAATGAAAAACTGTTTTTT.

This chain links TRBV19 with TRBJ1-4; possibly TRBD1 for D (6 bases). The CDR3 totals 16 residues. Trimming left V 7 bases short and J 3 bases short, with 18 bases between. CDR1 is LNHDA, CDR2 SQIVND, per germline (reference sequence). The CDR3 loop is CASTTPWGTPNEKLFF. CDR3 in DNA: TGTGCCAGTACCACGCCCTGGGGGACACCTAATGAAAAACTGTTTTTT. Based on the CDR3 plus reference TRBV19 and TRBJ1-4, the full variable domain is DGGITQSPKYLFRKEGQNVTLSCEQNLNHDAMYWYRQDPGQGLRLIYYSQIVNDFQKGDIAEGYSVSREKKESFPLTVTSAQKNPTAFYLCASTTPWGTPNEKLFFGSGTQLSVL.

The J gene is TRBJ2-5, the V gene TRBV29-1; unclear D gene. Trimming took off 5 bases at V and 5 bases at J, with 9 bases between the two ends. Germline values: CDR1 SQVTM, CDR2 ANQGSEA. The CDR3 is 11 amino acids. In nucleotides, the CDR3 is TGCAGCGTTTTTGGCTCGGAGACCCAGTACTTC. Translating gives CSVFGSETQYF. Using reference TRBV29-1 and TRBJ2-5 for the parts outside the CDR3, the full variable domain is SAVISQKPSRDICQRGTSLTIQCQVDSQVTMMFWYRQQPGQSLTLIATANQGSEATYESGFVIDKFPISRPNLTFSTLTVSNMSPEDSSIYLCSVFGSETQYFGPGTRLLVL.

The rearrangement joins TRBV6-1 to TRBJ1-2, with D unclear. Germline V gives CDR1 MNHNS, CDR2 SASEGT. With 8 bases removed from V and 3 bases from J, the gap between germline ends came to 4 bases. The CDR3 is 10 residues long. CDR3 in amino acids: CASGYYGYTF. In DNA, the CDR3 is TGTGCCAGCGGCTACTATGGCTACACCTTC.

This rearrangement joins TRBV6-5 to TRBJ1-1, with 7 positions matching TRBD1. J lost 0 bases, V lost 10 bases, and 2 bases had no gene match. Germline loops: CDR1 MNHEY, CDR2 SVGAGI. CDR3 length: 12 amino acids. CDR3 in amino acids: CATRGVNTEAFF. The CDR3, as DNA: TGTGCCACCAGGGGGGTGAACACTGAAGCTTTCTTT.

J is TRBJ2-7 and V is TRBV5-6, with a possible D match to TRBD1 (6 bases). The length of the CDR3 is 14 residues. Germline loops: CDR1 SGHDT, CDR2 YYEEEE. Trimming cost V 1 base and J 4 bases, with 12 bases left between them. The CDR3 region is CASSLLGAGYEQYF. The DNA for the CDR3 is TGTGCCAGCAGCTTGTTGGGGGCGGGTTACGAGCAGTACTTC.

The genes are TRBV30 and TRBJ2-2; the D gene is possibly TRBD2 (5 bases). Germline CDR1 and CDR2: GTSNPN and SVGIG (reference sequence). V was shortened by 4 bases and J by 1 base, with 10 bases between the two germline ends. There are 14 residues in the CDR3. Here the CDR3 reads CAWISRENTGELFF. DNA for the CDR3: TGTGCCTGGATAAGCCGGGAGAACACCGGGGAGCTGTTTTTT. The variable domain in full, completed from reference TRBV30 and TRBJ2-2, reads SQTIHQWPATLVQPVGSPLSLECTVEGTSNPNLYWYRQAAGRGLQLLFYSVGIGQISSEVPQNLSASRPQDRQFILSSKKLLLSDSGFYLCAWISRENTGELFFGEGSRLTVL.

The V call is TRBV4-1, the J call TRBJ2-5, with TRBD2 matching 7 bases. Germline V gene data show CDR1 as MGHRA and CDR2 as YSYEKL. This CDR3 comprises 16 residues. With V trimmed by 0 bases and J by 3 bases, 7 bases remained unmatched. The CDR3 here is CASSQDLPSGKETQYF. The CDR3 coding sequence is TGCGCCAGCAGCCAAGATCTGCCTAGCGGTAAAGAGACCCAGTACTTC.

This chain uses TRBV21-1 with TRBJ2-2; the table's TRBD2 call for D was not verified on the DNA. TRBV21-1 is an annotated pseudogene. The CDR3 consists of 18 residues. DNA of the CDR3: TGTGCCAGCAGCAAAGAGGGTAGCGGGAGGGTAGACACCGGGGAGCTGTTTTTT. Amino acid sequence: CASSKEGSGRVDTGELFF.

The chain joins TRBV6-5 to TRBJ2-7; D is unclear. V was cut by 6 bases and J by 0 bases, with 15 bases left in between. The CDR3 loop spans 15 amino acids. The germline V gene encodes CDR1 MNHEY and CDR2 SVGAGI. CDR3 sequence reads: CASRAREDLSYEQYF. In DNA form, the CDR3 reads TGTGCCAGCAGAGCGCGAGAGGATCTCTCCTACGAGCAGTACTTC.

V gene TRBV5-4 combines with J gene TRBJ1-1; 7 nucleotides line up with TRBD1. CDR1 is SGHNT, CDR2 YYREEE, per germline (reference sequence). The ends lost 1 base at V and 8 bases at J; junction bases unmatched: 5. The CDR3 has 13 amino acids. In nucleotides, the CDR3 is TGTGCCAGCAGCTTGTCGTCAGGGGGGGAAGCTTTCTTT. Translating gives CASSLSSGGEAFF.